This T cell receptor beta chain stems from a study of technical replicates of blood from several donors. CDR1 is MNHEY, CDR2 SVGAGI, per germline. This CDR3 contains 14 residues. V lost 6 bases and J lost 1, with 10 bases in between. Generated by immunoSEQ multiplex PCR, the TCRdb table keeps only in-frame clones and is missing some. The profile shows tens of thousands of clones, 91% of them singletons. This clone was observed a handful of times. The sequenced material came from T cells isolated from PBMCs. The rearrangement uses TRBV6-5 and TRBJ1-5, with D uncertain. The sequence was collected from a human donor in good health. Some clones in this sample may be carry-over from other donors' samples. In nucleotides, the CDR3 is TGTGCCAGCAGCGGGCCGGGAAGCAATCAGCCCCAGCATTTT. Its protein product is CASSGPGSNQPQHF.